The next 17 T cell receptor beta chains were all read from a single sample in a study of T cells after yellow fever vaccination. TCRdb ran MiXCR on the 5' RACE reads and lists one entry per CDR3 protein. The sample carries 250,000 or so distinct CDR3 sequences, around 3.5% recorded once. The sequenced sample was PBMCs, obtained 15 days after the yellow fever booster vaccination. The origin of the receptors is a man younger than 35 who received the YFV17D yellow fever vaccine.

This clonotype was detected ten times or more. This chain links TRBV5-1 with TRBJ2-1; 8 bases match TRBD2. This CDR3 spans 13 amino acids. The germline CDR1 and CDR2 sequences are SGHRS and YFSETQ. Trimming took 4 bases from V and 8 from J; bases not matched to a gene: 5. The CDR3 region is CASSKAGADEQFF. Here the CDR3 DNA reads TGCGCCAGCAGCAAAGCGGGGGCGGATGAGCAGTTCTTC.

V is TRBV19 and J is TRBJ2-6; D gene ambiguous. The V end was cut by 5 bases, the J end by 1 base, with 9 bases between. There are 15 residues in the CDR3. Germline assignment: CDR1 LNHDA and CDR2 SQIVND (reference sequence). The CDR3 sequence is CASSDVGSGANVLTF. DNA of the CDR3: TGTGCCAGTAGTGACGTCGGGTCTGGGGCCAACGTCCTGACTTTC.

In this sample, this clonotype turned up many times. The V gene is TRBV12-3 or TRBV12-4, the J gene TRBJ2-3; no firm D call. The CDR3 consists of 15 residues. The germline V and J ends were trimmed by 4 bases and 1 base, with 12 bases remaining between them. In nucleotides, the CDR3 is TGTGCCAGCAGTTCCCTGGGGTCCGGCACAGATACGCAGTATTTT. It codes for CASSSLGSGTDTQYF.

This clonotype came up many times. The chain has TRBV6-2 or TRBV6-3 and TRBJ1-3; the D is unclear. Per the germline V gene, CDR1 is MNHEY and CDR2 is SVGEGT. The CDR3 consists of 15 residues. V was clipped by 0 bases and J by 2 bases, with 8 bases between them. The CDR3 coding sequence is TGTGCCAGCAGTTACTCAGGGATTCCTGGAAACACCATATATTTT. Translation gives CASSYSGIPGNTIYF.

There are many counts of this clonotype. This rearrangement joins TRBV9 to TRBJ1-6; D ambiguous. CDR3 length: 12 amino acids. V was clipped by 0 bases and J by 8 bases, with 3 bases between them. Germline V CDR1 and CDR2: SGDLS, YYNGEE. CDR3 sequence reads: CASSVGDSPLHF. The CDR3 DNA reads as TGTGCCAGCAGCGTAGGTGATTCACCCCTCCACTTT.

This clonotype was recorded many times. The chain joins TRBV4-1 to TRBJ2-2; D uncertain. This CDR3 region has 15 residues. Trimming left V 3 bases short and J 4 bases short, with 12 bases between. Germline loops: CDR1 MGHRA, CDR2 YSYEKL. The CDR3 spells CASSHSRLVTGELFF. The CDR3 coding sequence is TGCGCCAGCAGCCACTCTAGACTGGTCACCGGGGAGCTGTTTTTT.

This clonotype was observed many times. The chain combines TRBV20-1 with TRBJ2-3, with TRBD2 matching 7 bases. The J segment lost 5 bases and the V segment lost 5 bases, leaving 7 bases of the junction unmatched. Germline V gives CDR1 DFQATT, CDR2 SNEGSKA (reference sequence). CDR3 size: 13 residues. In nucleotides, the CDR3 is TGCAGTGCTGTACTAGCGCCCCAAGATACGCAGTATTTT. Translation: CSAVLAPQDTQYF.

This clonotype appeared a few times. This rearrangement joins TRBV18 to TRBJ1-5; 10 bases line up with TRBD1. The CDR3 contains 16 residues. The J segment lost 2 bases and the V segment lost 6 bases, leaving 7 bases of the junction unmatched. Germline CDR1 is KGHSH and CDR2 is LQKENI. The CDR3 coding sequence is TGTGCCAGCTCCATGAAAGGGACAGGGGGCAATCAGCCCCAGCATTTT. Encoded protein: CASSMKGTGGNQPQHF.

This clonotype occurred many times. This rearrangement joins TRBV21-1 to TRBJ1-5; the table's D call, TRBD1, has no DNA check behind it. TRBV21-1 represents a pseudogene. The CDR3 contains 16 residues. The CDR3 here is CASSNYRGRDNQPQHF. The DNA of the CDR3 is TGTGCCAGCAGCAATTACAGGGGGCGCGACAATCAGCCCCAGCATTTT.

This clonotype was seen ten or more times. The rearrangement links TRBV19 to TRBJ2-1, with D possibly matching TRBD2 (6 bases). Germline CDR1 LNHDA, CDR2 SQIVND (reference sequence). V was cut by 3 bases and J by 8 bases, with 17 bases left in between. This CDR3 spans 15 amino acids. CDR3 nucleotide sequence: TGTGCCAGTAGTATGCTTGCGGGGATCAGGGATGAGCAGTTCTTC. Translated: CASSMLAGIRDEQFF.

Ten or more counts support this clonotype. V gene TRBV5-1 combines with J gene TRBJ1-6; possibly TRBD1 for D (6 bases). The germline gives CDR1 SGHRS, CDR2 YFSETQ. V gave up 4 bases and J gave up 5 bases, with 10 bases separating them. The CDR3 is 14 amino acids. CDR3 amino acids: CASSAGDNNSPLHF. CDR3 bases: TGCGCCAGCAGCGCCGGGGACAATAATTCACCCCTCCACTTT.

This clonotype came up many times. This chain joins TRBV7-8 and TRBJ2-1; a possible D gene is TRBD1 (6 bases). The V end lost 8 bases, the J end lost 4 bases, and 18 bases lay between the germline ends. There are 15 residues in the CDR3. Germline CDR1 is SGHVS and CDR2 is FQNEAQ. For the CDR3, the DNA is TGTGCCAGCTGGGACAAAGAGGACAGATACAATGAGCAGTTCTTC. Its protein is CASWDKEDRYNEQFF.

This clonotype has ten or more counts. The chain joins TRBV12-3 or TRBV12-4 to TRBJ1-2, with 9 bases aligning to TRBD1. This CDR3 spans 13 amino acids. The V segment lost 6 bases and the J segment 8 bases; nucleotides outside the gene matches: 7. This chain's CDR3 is CASSLGQGRGYTF. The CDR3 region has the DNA TGTGCCAGCAGCCTGGGACAGGGAAGGGGCTACACCTTC.

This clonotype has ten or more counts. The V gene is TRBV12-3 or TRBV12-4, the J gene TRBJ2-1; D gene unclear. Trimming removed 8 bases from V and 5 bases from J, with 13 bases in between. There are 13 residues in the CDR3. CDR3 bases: TGTGCCAGCTGTCTCCTCTCAAACAATGAGCAGTTCTTC. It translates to CASCLLSNNEQFF.

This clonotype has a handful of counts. The CDR3 DNA reads TGCGCCAGCAGCTTCGGACAGGGGGCCTCGGAGACCCAGTACTTC. Translation gives CASSFGQGASETQYF. J is TRBJ2-5 and V is TRBV5-1; 11 bases line up with TRBD1. Germline V gives CDR1 SGHRS, CDR2 YFSETQ. The CDR3 runs 15 residues. V lost 2 bases to trimming and J lost 5 bases; unmatched junction nucleotides: 5.

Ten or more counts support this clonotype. CDR3 protein: CASREMADTQYF. CDR3 nucleotide sequence: TGTGCCTCCCGGGAAATGGCAGATACGCAGTATTTT. The rearrangement joins TRBV10-3 to TRBJ2-3; a weak D match, TRBD2 (5 bases). Trimming pared 11 bases from V and 4 bases from J, leaving 13 bases between. Germline loops: CDR1 ENHRY, CDR2 SYGVKD. The CDR3 loop spans 12 amino acids.

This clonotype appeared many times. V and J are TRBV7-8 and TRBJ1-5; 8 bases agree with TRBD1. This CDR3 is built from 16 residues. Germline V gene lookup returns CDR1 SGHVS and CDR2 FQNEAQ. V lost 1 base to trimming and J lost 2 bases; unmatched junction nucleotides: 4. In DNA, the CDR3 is TGTGCCAGCAGCTTAGGACAGGGGCTGGGCAATCAGCCCCAGCATTTT. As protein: CASSLGQGLGNQPQHF.